This TCR beta chain was found in a study of T cells in Graves' hyperthyroidism and ophthalmopathy. The investigators amplified TCR beta CDR3 regions from RNA transcripts. Primed by the HTBI set, a first-round RT-PCR was run on the TCR CDR3. TCRdb redid the calling of the multiplex PCR reads with MiXCR, one entry per CDR3 protein. The data contain 600,000 to 750,000 distinct CDR3 sequences, about 18% of them seen just once; the ten biggest clones take up 15% to 18%. Germline loops: CDR1 SGHRS, CDR2 YFSETQ. V lost 4 bases and J lost 2; bases outside the gene matches: 5. The CDR3 length is 14 residues. The rearrangement joins TRBV5-1 to TRBJ2-5; 7 bases line up with TRBD2. The TCR sequence derives from a man aged 45-60 years with Graves' hyperthyroidism. The sequenced sample was blood. The CDR3 spells CASSPGTMQETQYF. The CDR3 bases are TGCGCCAGCAGCCCCGGGACTATGCAAGAGACCCAGTACTTC.